This T cell receptor (beta chain) stems from a study of shared clonotypes between healthy human individuals. Study context: Donors were two women and a few men aged 18 to 49.

As to this clone: Its antigen is unidentified.

Findings and limits, study-wide: The sampled material consisted only of blood, and tissue repertoires are likely to differ. Measured sharing among donors was expected to vary with sequencing depth.

TCRdb's copy holds only in-frame clones and misses some; the assay was immunoSEQ multiplex PCR. The sample includes roughly 2,500,000 clones, 80% to 95% seen only once; the top ten take about 0.39%. The receptor comes from a man aged 18 to 29 in good health. Some clones in this sample may be carry-over from other donors' samples. Material for sequencing was naive CD4+ T cells from PBMCs. Documented subset: CD45RA+ positively selected.

The CDR3 here is CASMAEGAQYF. In DNA form, the CDR3 reads TGTGCCAGCATGGCAGAGGGGGCCCAGTACTTC. This chain connects TRBV2 to TRBJ2-5; perhaps TRBD1 as D (6 bases). Germline loops: CDR1 SNHLY, CDR2 FYNNEI. The V gene lost 7 bases and the J gene lost 9 bases, with 12 bases spanning the gap. The CDR3 contains 11 residues.